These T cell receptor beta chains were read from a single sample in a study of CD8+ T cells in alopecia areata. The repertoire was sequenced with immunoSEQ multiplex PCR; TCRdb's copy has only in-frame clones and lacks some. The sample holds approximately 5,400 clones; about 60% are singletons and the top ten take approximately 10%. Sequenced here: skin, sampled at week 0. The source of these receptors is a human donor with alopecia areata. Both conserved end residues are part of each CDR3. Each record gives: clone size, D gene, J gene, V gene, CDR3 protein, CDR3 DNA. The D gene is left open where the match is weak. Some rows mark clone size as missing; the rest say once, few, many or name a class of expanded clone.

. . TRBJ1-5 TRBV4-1 CASSLGVSQPQHF TGCGCCAGCAGCCTAGGGGTTTCCCAGCCCCAGCATTTT
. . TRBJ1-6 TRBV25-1 CASSEGGPGDSPLHF TGTGCCAGCAGTGAGGGCGGTCCAGGTGATTCACCCCTCCACTTT
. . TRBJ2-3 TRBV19 CASSISGASTDTQYF TGTGCCAGTAGTATTAGCGGTGCTAGCACAGATACGCAGTATTTT
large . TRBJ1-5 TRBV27 CASRHRESNQPQHF TGTGCCAGCAGACACAGGGAAAGCAATCAGCCCCAGCATTTT
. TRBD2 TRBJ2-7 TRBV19 CASSESGGVYEQYF TGTGCCAGTAGCGAATCGGGGGGGGTCTACGAGCAGTACTTC
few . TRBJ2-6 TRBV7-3 CASSPAGGANVLTF TGTGCCAGCAGCCCCGCCGGTGGGGCCAACGTCCTGACTTTC
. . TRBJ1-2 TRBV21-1 CASSNWAGGYGYTF TGTGCCAGCAGCAACTGGGCAGGGGGCTATGGCTACACCTTC
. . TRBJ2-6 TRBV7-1 CASSLTGSGANVLTF TGTGCCAGCAGCTTGACAGGCTCTGGGGCCAACGTCCTGACTTTC
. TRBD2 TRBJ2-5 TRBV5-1 CASSLMKGGGPQETQYF TGCGCCAGCAGCTTGATGAAAGGCGGGGGGCCACAAGAGACCCAGTACTTC
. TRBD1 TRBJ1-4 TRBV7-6 CASSYDRVREKLFF TGTGCCAGCAGCTATGACAGGGTGAGGGAAAAACTGTTTTTT
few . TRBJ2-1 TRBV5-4 CASSYGGPMRGNEQFF TGTGCCAGCAGCTACGGGGGGCCCATGCGGGGAAATGAGCAGTTCTTC
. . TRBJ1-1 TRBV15 CATSGRRFYTEAFF TGTGCCACCAGCGGCAGGAGGTTCTACACTGAAGCTTTCTTT
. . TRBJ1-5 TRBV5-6 CASGNRWGSQPQHF TGTGCCAGCGGCAACCGGTGGGGTTCTCAGCCCCAGCATTTT
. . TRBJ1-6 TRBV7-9 CASSTRRGTYNSPLHF TGTGCCAGCAGCACCCGGCGGGGAACCTATAATTCACCTCTCCACTTT
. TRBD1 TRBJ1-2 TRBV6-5 CASKLDRGPDYGYTF TGTGCCAGCAAATTGGACAGGGGGCCTGACTATGGCTACACCTTC
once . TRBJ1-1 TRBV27 CASSPHKRTEAFF TGTGCCAGCAGTCCGCACAAACGAACTGAAGCTTTCTTT
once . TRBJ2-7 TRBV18 CASSPSPPYEQYF TGTGCCAGCTCACCAAGTCCTCCTTACGAGCAGTACTTC
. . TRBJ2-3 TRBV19 CASSGFTTDTQYF TGTGCCAGTAGTGGTTTCACAACAGATACGCAGTATTTT
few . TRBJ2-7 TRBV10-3 CAISEDAVSREQYF TGTGCCATCAGTGAGGATGCGGTGAGTCGGGAGCAGTACTTC
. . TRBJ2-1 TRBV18 CASSLVAGNNEQFF TGTGCCAGCTCACTCGTAGCAGGGAACAATGAGCAGTTCTTC
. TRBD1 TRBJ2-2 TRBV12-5 CASGLRQGDYGELFF TGTGCTAGTGGTTTGCGACAGGGGGATTATGGGGAGCTGTTTTTT
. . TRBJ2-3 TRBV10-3 CAIRPGASQDTQYF TGTGCCATCAGGCCGGGGGCTAGCCAAGATACGCAGTATTTT
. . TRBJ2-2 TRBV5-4 CASSLESKNGELFF TGTGCCAGCAGCTTGGAAAGTAAGAACGGGGAGCTGTTTTTT